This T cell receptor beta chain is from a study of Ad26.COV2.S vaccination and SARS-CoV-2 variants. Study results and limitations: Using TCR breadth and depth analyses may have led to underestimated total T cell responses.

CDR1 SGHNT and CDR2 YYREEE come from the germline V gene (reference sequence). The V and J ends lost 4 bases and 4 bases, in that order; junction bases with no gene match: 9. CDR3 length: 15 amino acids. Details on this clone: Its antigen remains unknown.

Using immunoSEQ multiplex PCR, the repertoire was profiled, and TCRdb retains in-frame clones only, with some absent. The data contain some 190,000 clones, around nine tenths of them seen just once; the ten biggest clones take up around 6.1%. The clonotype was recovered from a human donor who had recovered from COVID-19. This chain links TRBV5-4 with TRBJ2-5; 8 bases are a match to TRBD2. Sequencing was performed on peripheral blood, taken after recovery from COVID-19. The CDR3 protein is CASSPLAGRIETQYF. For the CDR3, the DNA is TGTGCCAGCAGCCCATTAGCGGGGAGGATAGAGACCCAGTACTTC. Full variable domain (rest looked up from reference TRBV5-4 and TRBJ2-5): ETGVTQSPTHLIKTRGQQVTLRCSSQSGHNTVSWYQQALGQGPQFIFQYYREEENGRGNFPPRFSGLQFPNYSSELNVNALELDDSALYLCASSPLAGRIETQYFGPGTRLLVL.